This TCR beta chain came from a study of T cells in Graves' hyperthyroidism and ophthalmopathy. Overall study results and limits: Within blood appeared most thyroid clonotypes that had expanded above 0.001.

It was RNA transcripts that yielded the amplified TCR beta CDR3 regions. During a first-round RT-PCR of the TCR CDR3, the HTBI primer set was used. TCRdb fed the multiplex PCR reads into MiXCR, producing one record per CDR3 protein. Counted here are about 270,000 distinct CDR3 sequences, approximately 23% occurring once; the ten biggest clones make up under 65%. This clonotype was counted a few times. As yet, its antigen is unknown. Disease lasting under 3 months, a NOSPECS grade of at least 4, and a Clinical Activity Score of at least 3 were features of the ophthalmopathy patients. Criteria for exclusion of patients were uncontrolled infection, other autoimmune disease, pregnancy or lactation. Extraction of PBMCs used approximately 10 ml of fresh peripheral blood. Sequenced material: blood. This sequence originates from a man aged 25 to 40 with Graves' ophthalmopathy.

CDR3 loop: CASSYIYEQYF. In nucleotides, the CDR3 is TGTGCCAGCAGTTACATATACGAGCAGTACTTC. The rearrangement joins TRBV7-9 to TRBJ2-7; D remains ambiguous. CDR1 is SEHNR, CDR2 FQNEAQ, per germline (reference sequence). Trimming cost V 6 bases and J 4 bases, with 7 bases left between them. The CDR3 is 11 amino acids. The whole variable domain, remainder taken from reference TRBV7-9 and TRBJ2-7, is DTGVSQNPRHKITKRGQNVTFRCDPISEHNRLYWYRQTLGQGPEFLTYFQNEAQLEKSRLLSDRFSAERPKGSFSTLEIQRTEQGDSAMYLCASSYIYEQYFGPGTRLTVT.